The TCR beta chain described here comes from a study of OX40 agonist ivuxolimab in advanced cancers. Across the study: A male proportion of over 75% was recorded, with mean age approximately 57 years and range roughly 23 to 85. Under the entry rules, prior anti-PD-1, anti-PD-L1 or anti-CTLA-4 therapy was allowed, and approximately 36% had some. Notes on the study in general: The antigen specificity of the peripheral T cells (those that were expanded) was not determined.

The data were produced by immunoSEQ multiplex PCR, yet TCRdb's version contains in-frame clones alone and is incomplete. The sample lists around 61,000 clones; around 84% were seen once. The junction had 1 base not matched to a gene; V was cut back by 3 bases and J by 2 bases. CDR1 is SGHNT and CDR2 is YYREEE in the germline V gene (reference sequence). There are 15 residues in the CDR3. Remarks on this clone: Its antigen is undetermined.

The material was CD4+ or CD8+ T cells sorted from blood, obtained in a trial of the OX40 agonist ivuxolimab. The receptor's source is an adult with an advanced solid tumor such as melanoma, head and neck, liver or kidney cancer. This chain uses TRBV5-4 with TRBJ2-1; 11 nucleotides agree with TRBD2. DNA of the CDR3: TGTGCCAGCAGCTATAGCGGGAGGGCCTACAATGAGCAGTTCTTC. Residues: CASSYSGRAYNEQFF.